Listed here is a single TCR beta chain. The data originate from a study of shared clonotypes between healthy human individuals. The CDR3 is 13 residues long. Deletions cut 7 bases from V and 7 bases from J, with 16 bases between. CDR1 and CDR2 (germline): MNHNS, SASEGT. The repertoire was sequenced with immunoSEQ multiplex PCR; TCRdb's copy has only in-frame clones and lacks some. The data contain around 1 million clones, about three quarters of them singletons. This chain joins TRBV6-1 and TRBJ1-2, with D unclear. The TCR was taken from a man younger than 35 in good health. Sequencing was performed on memory CD4+ T cells sorted from blood. The sample's subset: CD45RA-negative fraction. CDR3 nucleotide sequence: TGTGCCAGCACCCCCGAGGGAGAGGGTGGCTACACCTTC. It is translated as CASTPEGEGGYTF.